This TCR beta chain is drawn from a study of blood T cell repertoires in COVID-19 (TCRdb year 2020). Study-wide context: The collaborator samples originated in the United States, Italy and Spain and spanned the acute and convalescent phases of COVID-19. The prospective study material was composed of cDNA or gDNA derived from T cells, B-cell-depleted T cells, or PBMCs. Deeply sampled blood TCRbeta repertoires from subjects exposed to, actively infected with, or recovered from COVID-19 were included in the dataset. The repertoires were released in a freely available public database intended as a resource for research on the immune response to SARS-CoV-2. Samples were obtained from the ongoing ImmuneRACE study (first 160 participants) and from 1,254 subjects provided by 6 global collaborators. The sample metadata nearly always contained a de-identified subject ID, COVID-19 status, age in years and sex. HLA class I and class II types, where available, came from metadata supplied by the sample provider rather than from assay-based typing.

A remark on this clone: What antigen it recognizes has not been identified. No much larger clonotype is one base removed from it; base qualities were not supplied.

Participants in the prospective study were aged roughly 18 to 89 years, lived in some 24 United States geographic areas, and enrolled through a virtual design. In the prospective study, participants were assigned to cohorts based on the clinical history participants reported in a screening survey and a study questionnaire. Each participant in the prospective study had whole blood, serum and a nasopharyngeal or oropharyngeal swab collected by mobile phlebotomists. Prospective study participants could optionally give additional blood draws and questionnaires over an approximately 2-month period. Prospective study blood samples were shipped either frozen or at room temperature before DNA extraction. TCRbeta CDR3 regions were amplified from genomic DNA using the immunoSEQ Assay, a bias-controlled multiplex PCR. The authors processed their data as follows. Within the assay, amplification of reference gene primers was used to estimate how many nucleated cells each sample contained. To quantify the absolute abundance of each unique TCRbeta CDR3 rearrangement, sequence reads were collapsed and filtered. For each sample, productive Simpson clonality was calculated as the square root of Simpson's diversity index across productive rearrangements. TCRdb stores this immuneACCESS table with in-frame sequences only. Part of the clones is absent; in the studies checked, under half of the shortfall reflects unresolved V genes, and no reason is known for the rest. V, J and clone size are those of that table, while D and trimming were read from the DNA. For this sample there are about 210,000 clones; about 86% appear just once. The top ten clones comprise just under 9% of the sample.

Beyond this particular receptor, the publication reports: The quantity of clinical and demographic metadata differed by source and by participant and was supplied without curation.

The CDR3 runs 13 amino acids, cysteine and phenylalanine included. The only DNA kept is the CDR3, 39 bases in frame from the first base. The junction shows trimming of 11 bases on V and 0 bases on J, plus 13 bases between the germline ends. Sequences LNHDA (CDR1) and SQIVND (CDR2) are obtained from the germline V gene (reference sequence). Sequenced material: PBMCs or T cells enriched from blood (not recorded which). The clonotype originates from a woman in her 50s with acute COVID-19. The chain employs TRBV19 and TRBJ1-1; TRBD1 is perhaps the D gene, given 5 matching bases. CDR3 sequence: CAVTSGMNTEAFF. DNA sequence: TGTGCCGTCACGTCAGGGATGAACACTGAAGCTTTCTTT.